The clone carrying this T cell receptor (beta chain) was detected once. What it binds is unknown. The V gene lost 1 base and the J gene lost 7 bases, with 11 bases spanning the gap. CDR1 and CDR2 from the germline V gene are LNHDA and SQIVND (reference sequence). The CDR3 has 14 amino acids. The protocol was immunoSEQ multiplex PCR, while the TCRdb copy is restricted to in-frame clones and leaves out a portion. The repertoire holds about 30,000 clones, with approximately 90% as singletons. The source of the sample is a study of OX40 agonist ivuxolimab in advanced cancers. Study background: Patients received ivuxolimab, an intravenous treatment, every 2 weeks at 0.01 to 10 mg/kg. Dose-escalation patients suffered from hepatocellular carcinoma, melanoma, renal cell or head and neck cancer. General study points: At 0.1 to 3.0 mg/kg, CD4+ and CD8+ blood T cells expanded clonally by week 6. Low normalized T-cell clonal expansion was also seen in some nonresponders.

The input for sequencing was CD4+ or CD8+ T cells sorted from blood, taken in a trial of the OX40 agonist ivuxolimab. The sequence derives from an adult with an advanced solid tumor such as melanoma, head and neck, liver or kidney cancer. V gene TRBV19 combines with J gene TRBJ1-5; tentatively, D is TRBD1 (5 bases). The CDR3 spells CASSIAQGSQPQHF. As DNA, the CDR3 is TGTGCCAGTAGTATAGCCCAGGGCTCACAGCCCCAGCATTTT.